The source of this TCR beta chain is a study of T cell repertoires in cytomegalovirus infection. On the study more broadly: Carrying CMV and the relevant HLA type showed in public TCR beta signatures. Study results and caveats: CMV-specific TCR beta clonotypes restricted by HLA-C were the ones dominating the ex vivo response. CMV carriers with the relevant HLA were identified by cumulative public TCR beta family frequency.

This clonotype came up a few times. Its target is unknown. TCRdb re-analysed the reads in MiXCR, keeping a single row per CDR3 protein. This table holds hundreds of thousands of distinct CDR3 sequences, roughly a tenth found once. This CDR3 region has 14 residues. The V gene's germline CDR1 is MNHNY and CDR2 SVGAGI (reference sequence). V shed 11 bases and J 3 bases; nucleotides not matched to a gene: 10. This sequence was found in a human donor in good health (CMV status not recorded). Some clones in this sample may be carry-over from other donors' samples. Material for sequencing was PBMCs. This chain joins TRBV6-6 and TRBJ1-5, with 7 bases fitting TRBD1. CDR3 DNA sequence: TGTGCCGGTGGACAGGTTCTAAACAATCAGCCCCAGCATTTT. Amino acids: CAGGQVLNNQPQHF.